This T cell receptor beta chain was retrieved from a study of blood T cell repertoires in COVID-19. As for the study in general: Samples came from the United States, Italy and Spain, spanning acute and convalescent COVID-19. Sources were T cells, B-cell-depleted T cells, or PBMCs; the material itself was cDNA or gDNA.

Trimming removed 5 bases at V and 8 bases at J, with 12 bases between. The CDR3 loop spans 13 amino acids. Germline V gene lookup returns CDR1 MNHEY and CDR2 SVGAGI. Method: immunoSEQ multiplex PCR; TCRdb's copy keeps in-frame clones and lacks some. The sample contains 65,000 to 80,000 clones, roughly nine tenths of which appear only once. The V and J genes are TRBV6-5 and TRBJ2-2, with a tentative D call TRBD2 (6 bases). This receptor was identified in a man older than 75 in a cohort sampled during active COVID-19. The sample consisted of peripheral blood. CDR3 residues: CASSPGTPGELFF. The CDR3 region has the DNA TGTGCCAGCAGTCCCGGGACTCCGGGGGAGCTGTTTTTT.